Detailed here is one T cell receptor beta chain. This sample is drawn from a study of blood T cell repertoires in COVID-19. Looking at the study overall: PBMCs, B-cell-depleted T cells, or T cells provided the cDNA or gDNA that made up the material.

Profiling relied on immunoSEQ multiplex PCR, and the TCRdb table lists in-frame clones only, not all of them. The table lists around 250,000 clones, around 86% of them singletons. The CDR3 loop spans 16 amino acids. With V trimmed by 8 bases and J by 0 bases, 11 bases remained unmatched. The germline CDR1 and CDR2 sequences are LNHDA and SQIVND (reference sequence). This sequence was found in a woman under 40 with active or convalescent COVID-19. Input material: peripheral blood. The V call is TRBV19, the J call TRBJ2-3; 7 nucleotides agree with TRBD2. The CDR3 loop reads CASSPQRGPSTDTQYF. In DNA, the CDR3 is TGTGCCAGTTCCCCCCAGCGGGGACCTAGCACAGATACGCAGTATTTT.